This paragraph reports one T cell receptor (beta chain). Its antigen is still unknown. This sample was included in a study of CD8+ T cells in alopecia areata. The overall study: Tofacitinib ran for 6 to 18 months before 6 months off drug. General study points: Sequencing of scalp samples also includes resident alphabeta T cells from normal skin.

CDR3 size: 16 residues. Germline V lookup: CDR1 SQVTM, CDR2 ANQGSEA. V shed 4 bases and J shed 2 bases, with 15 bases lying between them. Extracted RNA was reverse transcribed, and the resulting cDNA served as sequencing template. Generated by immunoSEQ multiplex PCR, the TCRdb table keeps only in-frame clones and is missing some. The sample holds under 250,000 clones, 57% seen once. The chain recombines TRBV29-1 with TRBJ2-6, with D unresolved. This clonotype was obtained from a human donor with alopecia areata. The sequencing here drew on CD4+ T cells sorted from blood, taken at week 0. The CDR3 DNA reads TGCAGCGTTGTGTTCTTTCGAGGTGCTGGGGCCAACGTCCTGACTTTC. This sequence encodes CSVVFFRGAGANVLTF.